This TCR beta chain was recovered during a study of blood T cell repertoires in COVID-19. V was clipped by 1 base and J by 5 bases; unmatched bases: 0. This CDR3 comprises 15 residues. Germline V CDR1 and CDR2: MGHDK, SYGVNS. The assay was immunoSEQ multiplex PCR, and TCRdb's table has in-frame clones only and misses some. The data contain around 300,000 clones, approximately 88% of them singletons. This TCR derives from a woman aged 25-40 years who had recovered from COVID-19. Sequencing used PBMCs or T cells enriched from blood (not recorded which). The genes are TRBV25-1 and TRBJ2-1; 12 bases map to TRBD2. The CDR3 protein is CASSEWTSGNNEQFF. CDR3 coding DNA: TGTGCCAGCAGTGAATGGACTAGCGGGAACAATGAGCAGTTCTTC.